This T cell receptor beta chain was identified in a study of cytomegalovirus exposure and HLA in healthy donors. This clone was found a few times. Its cognate antigen is unknown. Primers for the PCR totalled 60 Vbeta and 13 Jbeta. TCRdb keeps only in-frame clones here, not all; method: immunoSEQ multiplex PCR. The table includes about 120,000 clones, roughly 8.6% detected once. The study, taken as a whole, reports: It was confirmed in vitro that three of the CMV-associated chains were specific for CMV antigens. Later work showed greater clonal expansion in HLA-associated TCR beta chains than in equally common others. In a later analysis, common viral pathogens appeared linked to several of the most significant clusters.

CDR1 is ENHRY and CDR2 is SYGVKD in the germline V gene. V trimming: 2 bases; J trimming: 4 bases; junction bases outside the gene matches: 17. This CDR3 spans 19 amino acids. Sequenced sample: PBMCs. The J gene is TRBJ1-1, the V gene TRBV10-3; 9 nucleotides line up with TRBD1. This clonotype originated in a woman in her 40s in good health and CMV-seropositive. For the CDR3, the DNA is TGTGCCATCAGTGAGATTTCCGGGACAGGGAAGTTGTTGGGCACTGAAGCTTTCTTT. It specifies CAISEISGTGKLLGTEAFF.